These T cell receptor beta chains were read from a single sample in a study of molecular identifiers for immune sequencing clone quantification. One entry per CDR3 protein results from TCRdb running MiXCR on the PCR reads. Of more than 550,000 distinct CDR3 sequences in the sample, about 25% are singletons; the top ten hold approximately 0.75%. Sequencing was done on a sample of naive CD8+ T cells from blood, with Jurkat cell RNA spiked in. The receptor source for this set is a human donor in good health. Some libraries in this study had Jurkat cell RNA spiked in. The CDR3 runs from the conserved cysteine through the conserved F or W. The D gene is left open where the match is weak. The size of a clone is reported for some rows only, either as once, few or many, or as a class for expanded clones.

j_gene | v_gene | abundance | d_gene | CDR3aa | CDR3nt
TRBJ2-5 | TRBV21-1 | many | . | CASRDRAQETQYF | TGTGCCAGCCGGGACAGGGCCCAAGAGACCCAGTACTTC
TRBJ2-3 | TRBV29-1 | many | . | CSVVPATYITDTQYF | TGCAGCGTTGTTCCCGCGACATATATTACAGATACGCAGTATTTT
TRBJ2-1 | TRBV5-3 | . | TRBD2 | CASSLEGRAVEQFF | TGTGCCAGCAGCTTGGAAGGGAGGGCCGTTGAGCAGTTCTTC
TRBJ2-3 | TRBV12-3/TRBV12-4 | many | TRBD2 | CASSPDGTSSRDTQYF | TGTGCCAGCAGCCCCGACGGGACTAGCTCCCGGGATACGCAGTATTTT
TRBJ2-2 | TRBV7-8 | . | . | CASSLDHPTANTGELFF | TGTGCCAGCAGCTTAGACCACCCGACCGCGAACACCGGGGAGCTGTTTTTT
TRBJ1-4 | TRBV4-1 | few | TRBD1 | CASSQAGTGNEKLFF | TGCGCCAGCAGCCAGGCCGGGACAGGGAATGAAAAACTGTTTTTT
TRBJ2-4 | TRBV5-6 | few | TRBD2 | CASSLSSGGYSAKNIQYF | TGTGCCAGCAGCTTGAGTAGCGGGGGGTACTCAGCCAAAAACATTCAGTACTTC
TRBJ2-3 | TRBV3-1 | . | TRBD2 | CASSHRIAGGPRADTQYF | TGTGCCAGCAGCCATAGAATAGCGGGAGGGCCTCGGGCAGATACGCAGTATTTT
TRBJ1-1 | TRBV7-9 | many | TRBD1 | CASSLGQGDTEAFF | TGTGCCAGCAGTTTGGGACAGGGCGACACTGAAGCTTTCTTT
TRBJ2-3 | TRBV27 | . | . | CASSLFAGDTQYF | TGTGCCAGCAGTTTATTTGCTGGAGATACGCAGTATTTT
TRBJ1-4 | TRBV13 | . | . | CASSLGPGLNEKLFF | TGTGCCAGCAGCTTAGGTCCAGGGTTAAATGAAAAACTGTTTTTT
TRBJ2-7 | TRBV7-2 | many | TRBD1 | CASSFDRGHEQYF | TGTGCCAGCAGCTTTGACAGGGGGCACGAGCAGTACTTC
TRBJ2-1 | TRBV12-5 | . | . | CASGLKGNEQFF | TGTGCTAGTGGTTTGAAGGGTAATGAGCAGTTCTTC
TRBJ2-5 | TRBV14 | many | . | CASSQWEGETQYF | TGTGCCAGCAGCCAATGGGAAGGGGAGACCCAGTACTTC
TRBJ2-7 | TRBV20-1 | many | . | CSARTEQTFYEQYF | TGCAGTGCCCGAACCGAGCAGACCTTCTACGAGCAGTACTTC
TRBJ2-7 | TRBV29-1 | few | TRBD1 | CSVELPGQDPYEQYF | TGCAGCGTTGAGCTACCGGGACAGGACCCCTACGAGCAGTACTTC
TRBJ2-3 | TRBV28 | many | TRBD1 | CASSSGTGLGTDTQYF | TGTGCCAGCAGTTCCGGGACAGGGCTCGGCACAGATACGCAGTATTTT
TRBJ1-2 | TRBV4-3 | many | TRBD1 | CASSQDAGQSGYGYTF | TGCGCCAGCAGCCAAGATGCGGGACAGTCAGGCTATGGCTACACCTTC
TRBJ2-5 | TRBV12-3/TRBV12-4 | many | TRBD1 | CASSSPGGQETQYF | TGTGCCAGCAGTTCCCCAGGGGGCCAAGAGACCCAGTACTTC
TRBJ1-1 | TRBV12-3/TRBV12-4 | . | . | CASSWVGATEAFF | TGTGCCAGCAGCTGGGTAGGGGCCACTGAAGCTTTCTTT
TRBJ1-2 | TRBV13 | many | . | CASSLDGNGYGYTF | TGTGCCAGCAGCTTAGACGGGAATGGCTATGGCTACACCTTC
TRBJ2-1 | TRBV20-1 | . | . | CSARDPKAGTRYNEQFF | TGCAGTGCTAGAGATCCGAAGGCAGGGACGAGGTACAATGAGCAGTTCTTC
TRBJ1-5 | TRBV6-6 | many | TRBD1 | CASTWVLGGSDQPQHF | TGTGCCAGCACCTGGGTTCTAGGGGGCTCGGATCAGCCCCAGCATTTT
TRBJ2-2 | TRBV12-3/TRBV12-4 | many | TRBD1 | CASTHPGQGKRAGELFF | TGTGCCAGCACCCACCCCGGACAGGGGAAACGGGCCGGGGAGCTGTTTTTT
TRBJ2-7 | TRBV29-1 | many | . | CSVEVVGEAYEQYF | TGCAGCGTTGAAGTCGTGGGGGAGGCGTACGAGCAGTACTTC
TRBJ2-7 | TRBV27 | few | TRBD1 | CASSPGTGLGEQYF | TGTGCCAGCAGTCCCGGGACAGGGCTCGGGGAGCAGTACTTC
TRBJ2-7 | TRBV27 | . | . | CASSLLGPPGDEQYF | TGTGCCAGCAGTTTATTAGGTCCCCCGGGGGACGAGCAGTACTTC
TRBJ1-4 | TRBV27 | . | . | CASSFTGPNEKLFF | TGTGCCAGCAGTTTTACCGGACCTAATGAAAAACTGTTTTTT
TRBJ1-5 | TRBV25-1 | many | . | CASRNLGNQPQHF | TGTGCCAGCCGTAACCTGGGCAATCAGCCCCAGCATTTT
TRBJ1-4 | TRBV4-3 | many | . | CASSQDWRSFEKLFF | TGCGCCAGCAGCCAAGATTGGCGTAGTTTTGAAAAACTGTTTTTT
TRBJ1-6 | TRBV27 | . | . | CACSLAPTNSPLHF | TGTGCCTGCAGTTTGGCACCGACTAATTCACCCCTCCACTTT
TRBJ2-1 | TRBV20-1 | . | . | CSARDQGLWDEQFF | TGCAGTGCTAGAGATCAAGGCCTTTGGGATGAGCAGTTCTTC
TRBJ2-1 | TRBV4-3 | few | TRBD2 | CASSQETSGYEQFF | TGCGCCAGCAGCCAGGAGACTAGCGGGTATGAGCAGTTCTTC
TRBJ2-1 | TRBV24-1 | few | TRBD2 | CATSARGLAGVGEQFF | TGTGCCACCAGTGCAAGGGGACTAGCGGGAGTTGGTGAGCAGTTCTTC
TRBJ2-7 | TRBV30 | few | . | CAWRSDLYEQYF | TGTGCCTGGAGGTCCGACTTGTACGAGCAGTACTTC